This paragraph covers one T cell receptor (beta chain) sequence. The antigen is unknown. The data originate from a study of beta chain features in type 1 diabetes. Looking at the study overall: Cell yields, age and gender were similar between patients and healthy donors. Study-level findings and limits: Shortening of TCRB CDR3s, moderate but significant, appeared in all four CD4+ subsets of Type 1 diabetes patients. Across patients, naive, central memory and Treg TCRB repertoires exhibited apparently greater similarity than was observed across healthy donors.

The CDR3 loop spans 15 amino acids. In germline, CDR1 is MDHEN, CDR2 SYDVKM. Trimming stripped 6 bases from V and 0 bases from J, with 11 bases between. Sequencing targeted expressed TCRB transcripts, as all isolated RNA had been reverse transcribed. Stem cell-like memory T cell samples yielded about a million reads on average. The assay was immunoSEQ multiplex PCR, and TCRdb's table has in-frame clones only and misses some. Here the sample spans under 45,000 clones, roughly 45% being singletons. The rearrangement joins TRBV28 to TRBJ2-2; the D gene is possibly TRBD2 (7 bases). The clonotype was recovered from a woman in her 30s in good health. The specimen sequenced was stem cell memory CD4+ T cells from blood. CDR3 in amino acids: CASSLGGANTGELFF. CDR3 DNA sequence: TGTGCCAGCAGCTTAGGGGGGGCGAACACCGGGGAGCTGTTTTTT.